Below are 9 T cell receptor beta chains sequenced from a single sample in a study of blood T cell repertoires in COVID-19. Clones were read by immunoSEQ multiplex PCR, and TCRdb kept only the in-frame ones, dropping some. The sample holds around 140,000 clones, more than 75% seen once. The sample comprised PBMCs or T cells enriched from blood (not recorded which). The receptor source for this set is a woman aged 50 to 60 who had recovered from COVID-19.

This clone was observed once. The rearrangement uses TRBV19 and TRBJ1-4; 7 nucleotides agree with TRBD1. Germline CDR1 LNHDA, CDR2 SQIVND (reference sequence). J was trimmed by 7 bases and V by 6 bases; bases with no gene match: 8. The CDR3 extends over 14 amino acids. CDR3 in DNA: TGTGCCAGTAGGCTAGAGGGGGCTGGTGAAAAACTGTTTTTT. Translated, it gives CASRLEGAGEKLFF.

This clone was seen more than once but under ten times. The V call is TRBV5-5, the J call TRBJ1-1; 7 bases are a match to TRBD1. The V segment lost 2 bases and the J segment 4 bases; nucleotides outside the gene matches: 2. Germline lookup yields CDR1 SGHKS and CDR2 YYEKEE (reference sequence). CDR3 length: 13 residues. CDR3 sequence reads: CASSLTGVTEAFF. The CDR3, as DNA: TGTGCCAGCAGCTTAACAGGGGTCACTGAAGCTTTCTTT.

The chain couples TRBV7-6 to TRBJ1-2, with TRBD1 matching 7 bases. The V gene's germline CDR1 is SGHVS and CDR2 FNYEAQ. The length of the CDR3 is 17 residues. Trimming removed 4 bases from V and 0 bases from J; junction bases left unmatched: 11. The CDR3 nucleotides read TGTGCCAGCAGCTCCCTCCCCAGGGGGACAGCTAACTATGGCTACACCTTC. Amino acids: CASSSLPRGTANYGYTF.

This chain uses TRBV29-1 with TRBJ2-1, with TRBD2 matching 9 bases. J lost 1 base, V lost 7 bases, and 8 bases had no gene match. CDR3 length: 15 amino acids. Per the germline V gene, CDR1 is SQVTM and CDR2 is ANQGSEA. The DNA of the CDR3 is TGCAGCGGCGCGGGGACTAGCCTGTCCTACAATGAGCAGTTCTTC. Protein sequence: CSGAGTSLSYNEQFF.

The chain employs TRBV10-3 and TRBJ1-1; D is uncertain. In germline, CDR1 is ENHRY, CDR2 SYGVKD. The CDR3 has 13 residues. Trimming stripped 9 bases from V and 4 bases from J, with 15 bases between. CDR3 in DNA: TGTGCCATGACCGGGAGACCTTTCACTGAAGCTTTCTTT. Amino acid sequence: CAMTGRPFTEAFF.

This chain connects TRBV14 to TRBJ1-4; D perhaps matches TRBD1 (6 bases). CDR1 and CDR2 (germline): SGHDN, FVKESK. CDR3 length equals 18 residues. Trimming took off 0 bases at V and 10 bases at J, with 24 bases between the two ends. The CDR3 region is CASSQEAPETGLKGKLFF. CDR3 coding DNA: TGTGCCAGCAGCCAAGAAGCTCCCGAGACAGGCCTGAAGGGAAAACTGTTTTTT.

This chain uses TRBV5-1 with TRBJ2-7; 12 nucleotides align to TRBD1. V trimming: 1 base; J trimming: 7 bases; junction bases outside the gene matches: 9. The CDR3 totals 16 residues. The V gene's germline CDR1 is SGHRS and CDR2 YFSETQ. CDR3 coding DNA: TGCGCCAGCAGCTTGTCGCCCGGGACAGGGGGCAAAGAGCAGTACTTC. Its translation is CASSLSPGTGGKEQYF.

The J gene is TRBJ1-5, the V gene TRBV27, with D possibly matching TRBD1 (6 bases). Trimming left V 4 bases short and J 2 bases short, with 12 bases between. Germline CDR1 is MNHEY and CDR2 is SMNVEV (reference sequence). The CDR3 runs 15 residues. This CDR3 reads CASSSAGAGNQPQHF. The CDR3 coding sequence is TGTGCCAGCAGTTCCGCGGGGGCGGGCAATCAGCCCCAGCATTTT.

The V call is TRBV4-1, the J call TRBJ1-6, with TRBD1 matching over 7 bases. Germline CDR1 and CDR2: MGHRA and YSYEKL. V shed 0 bases and J 14 bases; nucleotides not matched to a gene: 13. CDR3 size: 16 residues. CDR3 protein: CASSQDRQGISQTLHF. The CDR3 DNA follows: TGCGCCAGCAGCCAAGATCGACAGGGAATAAGTCAGACCCTCCACTTT.